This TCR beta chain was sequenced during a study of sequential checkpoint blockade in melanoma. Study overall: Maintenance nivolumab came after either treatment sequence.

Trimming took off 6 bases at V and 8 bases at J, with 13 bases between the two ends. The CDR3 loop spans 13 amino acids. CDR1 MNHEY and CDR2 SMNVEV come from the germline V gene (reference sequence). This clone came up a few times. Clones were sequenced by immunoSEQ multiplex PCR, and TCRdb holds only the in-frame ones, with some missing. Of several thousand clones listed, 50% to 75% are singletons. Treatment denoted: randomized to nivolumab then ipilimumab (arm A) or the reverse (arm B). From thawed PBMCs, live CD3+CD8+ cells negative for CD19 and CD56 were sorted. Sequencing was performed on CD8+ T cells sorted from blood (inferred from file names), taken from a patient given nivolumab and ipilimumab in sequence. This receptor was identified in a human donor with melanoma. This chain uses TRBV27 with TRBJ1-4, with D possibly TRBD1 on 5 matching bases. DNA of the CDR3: TGTGCCAGCAGCCGAGAAGGGGCGGAAAAACTGTTTTTT. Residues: CASSREGAEKLFF.